This is a list of T cell receptor beta chains from one sample in a study of OX40 agonist ivuxolimab in advanced cancers. TCRdb's table, derived via immunoSEQ multiplex PCR, lists solely in-frame clones and lacks some. Here the sample spans 50,000 to 70,000 clones, around four fifths being singletons. The specimen was CD4+ or CD8+ T cells sorted from blood, collected in a trial of the OX40 agonist ivuxolimab. Receptors were obtained from an adult with an advanced solid tumor such as melanoma, head and neck, liver or kidney cancer. Each CDR3 is given with its conserved first and last residue. D genes are given only for firm matches. For some rows the clone size is stated as once, few or many, or as a class when expanded; others skip it.

D gene,clone size,V gene,J gene,CDR3 protein,CDR3 DNA
TRBD1,once,TRBV19,TRBJ1-4,CASTQLGGEKLFF,TGTGCCAGTACCCAACTAGGGGGCGAAAAACTGTTTTTT
TRBD2,NA,TRBV7-9,TRBJ2-5,CASSDGLAVSETQYF,TGTGCCAGCAGCGACGGACTAGCGGTATCTGAGACCCAGTACTTC
NA,medium-sized,TRBV5-1,TRBJ1-2,CASSLAGVYGYTF,TGCGCCAGCAGCTTGGCAGGAGTGTATGGCTACACCTTC
NA,NA,TRBV7-8,TRBJ2-5,CASSLGVETQYF,TGTGCCAGCAGCTTAGGAGTGGAGACCCAGTACTTC
NA,NA,TRBV6-1,TRBJ1-5,CASSVAGSSNQPQHF,TGTGCCAGCAGTGTGGCAGGATCTAGCAATCAGCCCCAGCATTTT
TRBD2,NA,TRBV9,TRBJ2-5,CASSESGGAPQTQYF,TGTGCCAGCAGCGAGAGCGGGGGGGCCCCCCAGACCCAGTACTTC
NA,NA,TRBV28,TRBJ2-7,CASSSPGYEQYF,TGTGCCAGCAGTTCCCCCGGATACGAGCAGTACTTC
NA,NA,TRBV12-5,TRBJ1-2,CASGRDINYGYTF,TGTGCTAGTGGCCGGGACATCAACTATGGCTACACCTTC
TRBD2,NA,TRBV5-1,TRBJ2-2,CASSSSGLAGPSTGELFF,TGCGCCAGCAGCTCGTCGGGACTAGCGGGTCCGTCCACCGGGGAGCTGTTTTTT
NA,once,TRBV6-1,TRBJ2-2,CASSERGSNTGELFF,TGTGCCAGCAGTGAAAGGGGGTCGAACACCGGGGAGCTGTTTTTT
NA,NA,TRBV6-1,TRBJ2-1,CASGNYNEQFF,TGTGCCAGCGGAAATTACAATGAGCAGTTCTTC
TRBD2,NA,TRBV5-1,TRBJ2-5,CASSLALAAQETQYF,TGCGCCAGCAGCTTGGCTCTAGCGGCCCAAGAGACCCAGTACTTC
TRBD2,medium-sized,TRBV18,TRBJ2-1,CASSQRDYQYNEQFF,TGTGCCAGCTCACAACGGGACTACCAATACAATGAGCAGTTCTTC
NA,NA,TRBV5-4,TRBJ2-2,CASSFSRQNTGELFF,TGTGCCAGCAGCTTCTCTAGACAGAACACCGGGGAGCTGTTTTTT
TRBD2,NA,TRBV4-2,TRBJ2-1,CASSQRTSGGGLGEQFF,TGTGCCAGCAGCCAGAGGACTAGCGGGGGGGGATTGGGTGAGCAGTTCTTC
TRBD1,NA,TRBV10-3,TRBJ2-4,CAISGAQGQGKNIQYF,TGTGCCATCAGTGGGGCGCAGGGACAGGGGAAAAACATTCAGTACTTC
NA,NA,TRBV6-6,TRBJ1-1,CASGEGMNTEAFF,TGTGCCTCAGGGGAGGGAATGAACACTGAAGCTTTCTTT
TRBD2,NA,TRBV7-3,TRBJ2-3,CASSSLGLKLTDTQYF,TGTGCCAGCAGCTCCCTGGGACTAAAACTCACAGATACGCAGTATTTT
NA,NA,TRBV9,TRBJ2-7,CASSVMYEQYF,TGTGCCAGCAGCGTGATGTACGAGCAGTACTTC
NA,NA,TRBV7-6,TRBJ1-6,CASSLGAGTPIGSPLHF,TGTGCCAGCAGCTTAGGGGCAGGGACTCCCATTGGTTCACCCCTCCACTTT
NA,once,TRBV5-4,TRBJ2-2,CASSFSRGSTGELFF,TGTGCCAGCAGCTTCTCCAGGGGTTCGACCGGGGAGCTGTTTTTT
NA,NA,TRBV7-9,TRBJ2-7,CASSQHSKVVSYEQYF,TGTGCCAGCAGCCAGCACAGCAAGGTCGTCTCCTACGAGCAGTACTTC
NA,NA,TRBV29-1,TRBJ2-7,CSVAGGFYEQYF,TGCAGCGTTGCTGGGGGGTTCTACGAGCAGTACTTC
NA,NA,TRBV10-1,TRBJ2-7,CAGGRLDAYEQYF,TGCGCGGGGGGACGTCTGGACGCCTACGAGCAGTACTTC
NA,NA,TRBV7-9,TRBJ1-6,CASSLATGGNSPLHF,TGTGCCAGCAGCTTAGCCACCGGGGGGAATTCACCCCTCCACTTT
TRBD1,NA,TRBV28,TRBJ2-1,CASSSTGFNNEQFF,TGTGCCAGCAGTTCGACAGGGTTCAACAATGAGCAGTTCTTC
TRBD1,NA,TRBV11-2,TRBJ1-2,CASSLGVTGINYGYTF,TGTGCCAGCAGCTTAGGAGTGACAGGGATAAACTATGGCTACACCTTC
TRBD1,NA,TRBV28,TRBJ2-2,CASSFRDRGRAELFF,TGTGCCAGCAGTTTTAGGGACAGGGGCCGTGCGGAGCTGTTTTTT
TRBD1,NA,TRBV20-1,TRBJ2-5,CSASIGQGGYF,TGCAGTGCTAGTATTGGACAGGGGGGATACTTC
TRBD1,NA,TRBV10-3,TRBJ2-7,CAISVDRADEQYF,TGTGCCATCAGTGTAGACAGGGCTGACGAGCAGTACTTC
TRBD2,NA,TRBV6-1,TRBJ2-1,CASSVPGTRNREQFF,TGTGCCAGCAGTGTTCCCGGGACTAGGAATCGAGAGCAGTTCTTC
TRBD1,NA,TRBV5-1,TRBJ1-2,CASSLGTGEYYGYTF,TGCGCCAGCAGCTTGGGCACAGGGGAATATTATGGCTACACCTTC